This T cell receptor beta chain was obtained from a study of T cells in localized non-small cell lung cancer. This CDR3 has 15 amino acids. V shed 4 bases and J 0 bases; nucleotides not matched to a gene: 4. Germline V gene lookup returns CDR1 SGDLS and CDR2 YYNGEE. Measured with immunoSEQ multiplex PCR; TCRdb has only the in-frame clones, and not every one. The table includes a few thousand clones, 30% to 40% detected once. This clone was detected only a few times. The chain employs TRBV9 and TRBJ2-3; the match to TRBD1 covers 8 bases. This clonotype was obtained from a man aged 35 to 69 with stage I lung adenocarcinoma. The sequenced sample was normal lung tissue next to the tumor, obtained before any cancer treatment. CDR3 protein: CASSLGTGSTDTQYF. Here the CDR3 DNA reads TGTGCCAGCAGCTTGGGGACAGGTAGCACAGATACGCAGTATTTT.